The 2 T cell receptor beta chains given below trace back to one sample, sequenced in a study of control samples from healthy donors and cancer patients. The table came from immunoSEQ multiplex PCR; TCRdb's copy has only in-frame clones and leaves some out. The repertoire has around 30,000 clones, 80% to 95% of them found once; the top ten carry more than 1.5%. The material sequenced was PBMCs. Every receptor here comes from a man between 40 and 49 years old with colorectal cancer.

The gene calls are TRBV7-2 and TRBJ2-1; perhaps TRBD2 as D (6 bases). The CDR3 totals 15 residues. CDR1 SGHTA and CDR2 FQGNSA come from the germline V gene. The V end was cut by 3 bases, the J end by 2 bases, with 11 bases between. In DNA, the CDR3 is TGTGCCAGCAGCTTCCAAACGGGGGCCTACAATGAGCAGTTCTTC. Protein: CASSFQTGAYNEQFF.

V and J are TRBV15 and TRBJ1-3; TRBD1 aligns across 7 bases. The trim removed 4 bases at V and 3 bases at J, leaving 3 bases unmatched. CDR1 and CDR2 (germline): LNHNV, YYDKDF (reference sequence). The CDR3 is made up of 14 amino acids. The CDR3 DNA is TGTGCCACCAGCAAGGGGGCGAGTGGAAACACCATATATTTT. The encoded protein is CATSKGASGNTIYF.